A selection of T cell receptor beta chains follows, all from one sample in a study of chemoradiotherapy in HPV16-positive cancers. The protocol was immunoSEQ multiplex PCR, while the TCRdb copy is restricted to in-frame clones and leaves out a portion. Found here are 4,500 to 7,000 clones, about 82% of them singletons; the top ten hold approximately 28%. This material was collected from a patient who underwent chemoradiotherapy. The receptors derive from a human donor with HPV-associated anogenital cancer. The CDR3 runs from the conserved cysteine through the conserved F or W. D genes are given only for firm matches. Clone size is not always given. Where it is, it says once, few, many or a class for expanded clones.

v_gene	abundance	j_gene	d_gene	CDR3nt	CDR3aa
TRBV5-4	.	TRBJ1-2	.	TGTGCCAGCAGCTTGAGGCAACCCGGGGTCTTAAACTATGGCTACACCTTC	CASSLRQPGVLNYGYTF
TRBV7-9	.	TRBJ2-1	.	TGTGCCAGCAGCTTAAATCGGCAGTTCGACAATGAGCAGTTCTTC	CASSLNRQFDNEQFF
TRBV14	.	TRBJ2-1	TRBD1	TGTGCCAGCAGCCAAGATAGAGTTGGGCAGGGGGCTTGGCATGAGCAGTTCTTC	CASSQDRVGQGAWHEQFF
TRBV6-5	.	TRBJ1-2	TRBD1	TGTGCCAGCAACGGACAGGGAGGGTGGGATGGCTACACCTTC	CASNGQGGWDGYTF
TRBV7-9	.	TRBJ1-1	.	TGTGCCAGCAGCTTACTCGGGGGAGCTTTCTTT	CASSLLGGAFF
TRBV7-9	few	TRBJ1-4	.	TGTGCCAGCAGGTCAAGAAAACTGTTTTTT	CASRSRKLFF
TRBV4-1	.	TRBJ1-4	TRBD1	TGCGCCAGCAGACAGACAGGGGGCAGAAAAAAACTGTTTTTT	CASRQTGGRKKLFF
TRBV4-1	.	TRBJ1-1	.	TGCGCCAGCAGCCCTACTAAGGCAGGGTTTGTAGGTGAAGCTTTCTTT	CASSPTKAGFVGEAFF
TRBV4-3	.	TRBJ1-4	.	TGCGCCAGCAGCCAAGACCAGAGGTACGGACGCGGGCTGTTTTTT	CASSQDQRYGRGLFF
TRBV6-1	.	TRBJ1-1	.	TGTGCCAGCAGTGAATGGAGGGCTAACACTGAAGCTTTCTTT	CASSEWRANTEAFF
TRBV14	.	TRBJ1-1	.	TGTGCCAGCAGCCAAGAAATAAGGGGTACTGAAGCTTTCTTT	CASSQEIRGTEAFF
TRBV5-4	few	TRBJ1-2	.	TGTGCCAGCACCTCTATCGACAGAATTCGGGTCTATGGCTACACCTTC	CASTSIDRIRVYGYTF
TRBV18	.	TRBJ1-5	.	TGTGCCAGCTCCCCCACCAAGGGACAGCCCCAGCATTTT	CASSPTKGQPQHF
TRBV18	.	TRBJ2-6	.	TGTGCCAGCTCGCGCTCTGGGGCCAACGTCCTGACTTTC	CASSRSGANVLTF
TRBV27	.	TRBJ1-4	.	TGTGCCAGCAGGACACTAAATGAAAAACTGTTTTTT	CASRTLNEKLFF
TRBV29-1	.	TRBJ2-1	TRBD1	TGCAGCGTAGAGGGACAGGGGGGAAATGAGCAGTTCTTC	CSVEGQGGNEQFF
TRBV7-9	.	TRBJ1-1	.	TGTGCCAGCAGCAAAGACAGCTTTAACACTGAAGCTTTCTTT	CASSKDSFNTEAFF
TRBV19	.	TRBJ2-7	.	TGTGCCAGTAGTGCGGGATCCATCTACGAGCAGTACTTC	CASSAGSIYEQYF
TRBV4-3	.	TRBJ2-7	TRBD1	TGCGCCAGCAGCCAAGATGGGGACAGGGACGAGCAGTACTTC	CASSQDGDRDEQYF
TRBV6-6	.	TRBJ2-1	TRBD1	TGTGCCAGCAGTATCGACAGGGGGTATTCCGATGAGCAGTTCTTC	CASSIDRGYSDEQFF
TRBV5-1	.	TRBJ1-6	.	TGCGCCAGCAGCTTGGACCAGGGTGAGGGGCCCCTCCACTTT	CASSLDQGEGPLHF
TRBV5-1	.	TRBJ2-2	.	TGCGCCAGCAGCCCGGGGGCGACCGGGGAGCTGTTTTTT	CASSPGATGELFF
TRBV4-1	.	TRBJ2-6	TRBD2	TGCGCCAGCAGCCAAGATGGGACTAGAAACTCTGGGGCCAACGTCCTGACTTTC	CASSQDGTRNSGANVLTF
TRBV19	.	TRBJ2-3	.	TGTGCCAGTAGCCTGGGGCTAGCAGATACGCAGTATTTT	CASSLGLADTQYF
TRBV7-9	.	TRBJ2-1	.	TGTGCCAGCAGCCCGTTACAGGGATGGGATGAGCAGTTCTTC	CASSPLQGWDEQFF
TRBV19	.	TRBJ1-2	TRBD1	TGTGCCAGTATCTCCACCTCCTGGGACAGGGGCCGGGTTGGGTATGGCTACACCTTC	CASISTSWDRGRVGYGYTF
TRBV6-5	.	TRBJ2-7	TRBD1	TGTGCCAGCCGACGAGGGGGCGACAACGAGCAGTACTTC	CASRRGGDNEQYF
TRBV9	once	TRBJ1-5	TRBD1	TGTGCCAGCAGCGTACCCGACAGGGGGAATCAGCCCCAGCATTTT	CASSVPDRGNQPQHF
TRBV28	.	TRBJ1-2	TRBD1	TGTGCCAGCAGTTCTCCAACAGGGGATCATAACTATGGCTACACCTTC	CASSSPTGDHNYGYTF
TRBV11-2	.	TRBJ1-1	TRBD1	TGTGCCAGCAGCCCAGTGGACAGGGGGTGGACTGAAGCTTTCTTT	CASSPVDRGWTEAFF
TRBV4-3	.	TRBJ2-6	.	TGCGCCAGCAGCCAAGTGACAGGCTCTGGGGCCAACGTCCTGACTTTC	CASSQVTGSGANVLTF
TRBV5-5	.	TRBJ2-7	.	TGTGCCAGCCACCAGGGTGTATCCTACGAGCAGTACTTC	CASHQGVSYEQYF
TRBV19	.	TRBJ1-1	.	TGTGCCAGTAGGGCCGGCTCCTCGGGGGAAGCTTTCTTT	CASRAGSSGEAFF
TRBV7-9	.	TRBJ2-2	.	TGTGCCAGCAGCGCCTCAGGGACGGTTCGGACCGGGGAGCTGTTTTTT	CASSASGTVRTGELFF
TRBV11-1	.	TRBJ2-1	.	TGTGCCAGCAGCTCACCTGGAGCGTGGGAGGGCAGGGGTGAGCAGTTCTTC	CASSSPGAWEGRGEQFF
TRBV28	.	TRBJ1-6	.	TGTGCCACTCGGACAGATTATAATTCACCCCTCCACTTT	CATRTDYNSPLHF
TRBV5-1	.	TRBJ2-1	TRBD1	TGCGCCACCGGGGGAGGACAGGGAATATCTGAGCAGTTCTTC	CATGGGQGISEQFF
TRBV28	.	TRBJ2-5	TRBD2	TGTGCCAGCAGTCAAGCGGGAGCGTCGGGAGAGACCCAGTACTTC	CASSQAGASGETQYF
TRBV19	.	TRBJ1-5	TRBD1	TGTGCCAGTAGTATAGGAACAGGGGGCGGTCAGCCCCAGCATTTT	CASSIGTGGGQPQHF
TRBV19	.	TRBJ1-5	.	TGTGCCAGTGGGCGGGGGGCCTCAGGGCCCCAGCATTTT	CASGRGASGPQHF
TRBV29-1	few	TRBJ1-2	.	TGCAGCGTTGGGGCCTTTGATGGCTACACCTTC	CSVGAFDGYTF
TRBV30	.	TRBJ2-7	TRBD2	TGTGCCTGGAGTGTAACTAGCGGGAGTGACGAGCAGTACTTC	CAWSVTSGSDEQYF
TRBV11-3	.	TRBJ2-5	TRBD2	TGTGCCAGCAGCTTAGCCAGCGGGGGGCAAGAGACCCAGTACTTC	CASSLASGGQETQYF
TRBV25-1	.	TRBJ1-3	TRBD1	TGTGCCAGCAGTGCCGTCCGATTGGGGACAGGGTTCGGAAACACCATATATTTT	CASSAVRLGTGFGNTIYF
TRBV12-5	.	TRBJ1-1	.	TGTGCTAGTGGTTTTAGCTTAGGGAGCACTGAAGCTTTCTTT	CASGFSLGSTEAFF
TRBV7-6	.	TRBJ1-2	.	TGTGCCAGCAGCTTAAGTCTGTACTATGGCTACACCTTC	CASSLSLYYGYTF
TRBV25-1	.	TRBJ1-2	.	TGTGCCAGCAGTGCTCTAGGGGGGGGTAGCTATGGCTACACCTTC	CASSALGGGSYGYTF